This T cell receptor beta chain was sequenced for a study of CD8+CD57+ T cells in acquired aplastic anemia. TCR beta VDJ combinations and CDR3 sequences were profiled from genomic DNA. TCRdb re-called the reads through MiXCR, storing one row per CDR3 protein. The sample records under 200,000 distinct CDR3 sequences, about 70% being singletons. This clonotype was detected a few times. Previously, flow cytometry had revealed CD8+CD57+ cell expansion in the patients chosen for sequencing. Germline-derived CDR1 and CDR2 are SNHLY and FYNNEI. The CDR3 extends over 12 amino acids. V was cut by 7 bases and J by 10 bases, with 14 bases left in between.

This TCR was recovered from a human donor with aplastic anemia. This chain uses TRBV2 with TRBJ2-1; D is ambiguous. Sequenced input: sorted CD4+, CD8+, or CD8+CD57+ T cells (not recorded which) from PBMCs. Here the CDR3 reads CASNARAPEQFF. The CDR3 bases are TGTGCCAGCAACGCTAGAGCGCCAGAGCAGTTCTTC.